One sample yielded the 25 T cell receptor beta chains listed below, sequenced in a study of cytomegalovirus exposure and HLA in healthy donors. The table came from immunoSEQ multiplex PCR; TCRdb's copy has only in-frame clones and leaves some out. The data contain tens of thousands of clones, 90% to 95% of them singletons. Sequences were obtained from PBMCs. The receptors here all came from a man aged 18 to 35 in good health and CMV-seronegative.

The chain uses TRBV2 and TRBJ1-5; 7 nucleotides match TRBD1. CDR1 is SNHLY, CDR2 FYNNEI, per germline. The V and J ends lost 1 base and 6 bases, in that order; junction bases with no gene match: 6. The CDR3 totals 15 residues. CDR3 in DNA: TGTGCCAGCAGTGAAGACGGGAGGGGGCCTCAGCCCCAGCATTTT. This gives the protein CASSEDGRGPQPQHF.

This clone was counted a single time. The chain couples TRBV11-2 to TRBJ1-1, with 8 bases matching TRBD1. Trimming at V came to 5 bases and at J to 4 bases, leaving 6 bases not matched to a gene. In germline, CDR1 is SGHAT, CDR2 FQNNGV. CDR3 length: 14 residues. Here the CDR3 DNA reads TGTGCCAGCAGCGCCCGACAGGGGTCCACTGAAGCTTTCTTT. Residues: CASSARQGSTEAFF.

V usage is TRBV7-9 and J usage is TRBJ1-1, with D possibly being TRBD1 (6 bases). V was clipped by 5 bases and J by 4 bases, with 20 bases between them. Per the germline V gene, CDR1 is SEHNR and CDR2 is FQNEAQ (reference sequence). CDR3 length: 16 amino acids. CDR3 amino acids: CASSPRTVISGTEAFF. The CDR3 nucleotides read TGTGCCAGCAGCCCCCGGACAGTGATTAGTGGCACTGAAGCTTTCTTT.

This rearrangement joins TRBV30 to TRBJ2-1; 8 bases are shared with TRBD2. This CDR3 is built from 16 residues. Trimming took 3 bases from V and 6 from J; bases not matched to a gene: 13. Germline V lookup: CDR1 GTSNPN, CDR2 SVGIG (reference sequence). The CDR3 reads CAWSRAGTSFINEQFF. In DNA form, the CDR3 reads TGTGCCTGGAGCAGAGCCGGGACTAGTTTCATCAATGAGCAGTTCTTC. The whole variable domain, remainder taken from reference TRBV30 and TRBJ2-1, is SQTIHQWPATLVQPVGSPLSLECTVEGTSNPNLYWYRQAAGRGLQLLFYSVGIGQISSEVPQNLSASRPQDRQFILSSKKLLLSDSGFYLCAWSRAGTSFINEQFFGPGTRLTVL.

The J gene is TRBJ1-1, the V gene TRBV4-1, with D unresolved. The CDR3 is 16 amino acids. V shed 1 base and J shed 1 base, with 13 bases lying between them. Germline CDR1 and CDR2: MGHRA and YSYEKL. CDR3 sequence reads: CASSQGWLGGNTEAFF. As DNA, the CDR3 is TGCGCCAGCAGCCAAGGGTGGTTAGGAGGGAACACTGAAGCTTTCTTT.

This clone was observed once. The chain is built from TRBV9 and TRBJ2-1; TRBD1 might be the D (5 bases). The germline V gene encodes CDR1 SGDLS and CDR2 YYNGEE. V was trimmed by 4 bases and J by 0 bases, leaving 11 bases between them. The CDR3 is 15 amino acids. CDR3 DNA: TGTGCCAGCAGCCGTGGGGCTAGCTCCTACAATGAGCAGTTCTTC. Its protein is CASSRGASSYNEQFF.

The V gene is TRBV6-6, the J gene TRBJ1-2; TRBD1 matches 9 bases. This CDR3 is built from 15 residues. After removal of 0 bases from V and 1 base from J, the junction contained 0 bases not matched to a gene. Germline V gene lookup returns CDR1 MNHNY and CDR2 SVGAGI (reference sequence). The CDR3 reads CASSYSGQGNYGYTF. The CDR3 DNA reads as TGTGCCAGCAGTTACTCGGGACAGGGTAACTATGGCTACACCTTC.

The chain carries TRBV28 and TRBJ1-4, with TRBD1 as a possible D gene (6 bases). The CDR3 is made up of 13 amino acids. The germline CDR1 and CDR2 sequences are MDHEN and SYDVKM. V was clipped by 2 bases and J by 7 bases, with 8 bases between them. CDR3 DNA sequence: TGTGCCAGCAGTTTAGGACAGACTGAAAAACTGTTTTTT. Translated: CASSLGQTEKLFF.

The CDR3 DNA reads TGCGCCAGCAGCTTGGCCTGGGGAGGGTACACCGGGGAGCTGTTTTTT. Its protein is CASSLAWGGYTGELFF. The chain couples TRBV5-1 to TRBJ2-2, with 7 bases lining up with TRBD2. Germline V gives CDR1 SGHRS, CDR2 YFSETQ. The CDR3 contains 16 residues. Trimming took 0 bases from V and 3 from J; bases not matched to a gene: 5.

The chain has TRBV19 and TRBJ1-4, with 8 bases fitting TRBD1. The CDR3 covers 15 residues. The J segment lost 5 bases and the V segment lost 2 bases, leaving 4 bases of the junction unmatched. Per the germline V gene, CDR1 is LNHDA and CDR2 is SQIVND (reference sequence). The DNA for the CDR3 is TGTGCCAGTAGTATAAGGGACAGGACGAATGAAAAACTGTTTTTT. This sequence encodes CASSIRDRTNEKLFF.

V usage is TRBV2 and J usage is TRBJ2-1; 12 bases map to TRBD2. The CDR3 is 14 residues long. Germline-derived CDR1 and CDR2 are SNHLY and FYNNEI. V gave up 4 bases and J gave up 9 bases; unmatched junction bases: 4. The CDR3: CASSVTSGSSEQFF. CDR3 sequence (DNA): TGTGCCAGCAGTGTGACTAGCGGGAGTAGTGAGCAGTTCTTC.

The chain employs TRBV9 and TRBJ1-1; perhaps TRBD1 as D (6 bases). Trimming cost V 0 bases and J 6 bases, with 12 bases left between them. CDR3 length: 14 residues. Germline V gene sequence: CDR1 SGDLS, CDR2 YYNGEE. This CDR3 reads CASSVDLSGAEAFF. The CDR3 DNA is TGTGCCAGCAGCGTAGATTTGTCAGGGGCTGAAGCTTTCTTT.

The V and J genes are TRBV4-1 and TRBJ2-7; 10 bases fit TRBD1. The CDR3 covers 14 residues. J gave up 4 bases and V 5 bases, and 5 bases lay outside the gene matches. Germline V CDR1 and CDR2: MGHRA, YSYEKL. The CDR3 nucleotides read TGCGCCAGCAGCACGGACAGGGGGGTTTACGAGCAGTACTTC. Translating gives CASSTDRGVYEQYF.

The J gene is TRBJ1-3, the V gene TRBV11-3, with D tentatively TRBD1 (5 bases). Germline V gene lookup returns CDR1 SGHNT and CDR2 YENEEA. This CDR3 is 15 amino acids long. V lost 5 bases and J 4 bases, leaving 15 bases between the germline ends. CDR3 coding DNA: TGTGCCAGCAGCGTACAGGTTTCGACGGGAAACACCATATATTTT. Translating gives CASSVQVSTGNTIYF.

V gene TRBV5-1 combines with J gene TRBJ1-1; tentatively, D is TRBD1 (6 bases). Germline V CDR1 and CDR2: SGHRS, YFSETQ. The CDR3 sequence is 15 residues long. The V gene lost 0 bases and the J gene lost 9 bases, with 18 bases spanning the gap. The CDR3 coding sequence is TGCGCCAGCAGCTTGGGCCGGACAGCCAACATTAAAGCTTTCTTT. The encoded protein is CASSLGRTANIKAFF.

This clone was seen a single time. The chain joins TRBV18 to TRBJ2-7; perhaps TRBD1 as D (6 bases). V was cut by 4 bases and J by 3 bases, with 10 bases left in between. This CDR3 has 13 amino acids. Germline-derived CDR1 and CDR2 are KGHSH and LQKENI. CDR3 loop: CASSRDIHYEQYF. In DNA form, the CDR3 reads TGTGCCAGCTCACGGGACATCCACTACGAGCAGTACTTC.

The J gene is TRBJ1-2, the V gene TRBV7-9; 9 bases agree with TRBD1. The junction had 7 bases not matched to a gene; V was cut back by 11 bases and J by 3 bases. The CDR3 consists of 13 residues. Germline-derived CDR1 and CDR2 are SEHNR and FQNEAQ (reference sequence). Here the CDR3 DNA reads TGTGCCGGGGGACAGGGAACATACTATGGCTACACCTTC. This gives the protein CAGGQGTYYGYTF.

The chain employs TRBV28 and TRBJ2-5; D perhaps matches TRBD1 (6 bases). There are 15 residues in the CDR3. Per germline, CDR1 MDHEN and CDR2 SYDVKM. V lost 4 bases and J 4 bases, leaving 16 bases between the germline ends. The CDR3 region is CASSYKGQIGETQYF. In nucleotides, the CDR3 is TGTGCCAGCAGTTATAAGGGACAAATAGGAGAGACCCAGTACTTC.

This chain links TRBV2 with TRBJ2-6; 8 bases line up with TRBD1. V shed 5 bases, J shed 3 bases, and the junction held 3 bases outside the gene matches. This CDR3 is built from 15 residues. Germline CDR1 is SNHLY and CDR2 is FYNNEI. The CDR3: CASSQQGGGANVLTF. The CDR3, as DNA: TGTGCCAGCAGTCAACAGGGGGGTGGGGCCAACGTCCTGACTTTC.

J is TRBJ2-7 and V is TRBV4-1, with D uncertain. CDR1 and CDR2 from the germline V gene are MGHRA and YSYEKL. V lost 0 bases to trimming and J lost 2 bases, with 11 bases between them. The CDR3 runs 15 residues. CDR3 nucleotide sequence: TGCGCCAGCAGCCAAGAGACACAGAAGGCCTACGAGCAGTACTTC. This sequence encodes CASSQETQKAYEQYF.

CDR3 DNA sequence: TGCGCCAGCAGCATTAGCGGCGGGGCACAAGAGACCCAGTACTTC. This encodes CASSISGGAQETQYF. The chain carries TRBV5-1 and TRBJ2-5; a possible D gene is TRBD2 (6 bases). Germline V gene lookup returns CDR1 SGHRS and CDR2 YFSETQ. V was pared by 4 bases and J by 2 bases, with 15 bases between. The CDR3 runs to 15 residues.

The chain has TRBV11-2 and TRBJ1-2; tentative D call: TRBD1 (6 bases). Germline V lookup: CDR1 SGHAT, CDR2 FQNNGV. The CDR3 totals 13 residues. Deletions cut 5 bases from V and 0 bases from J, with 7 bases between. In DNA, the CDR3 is TGTGCCAGCAGCCGACAGGCTAACTATGGCTACACCTTC. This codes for CASSRQANYGYTF. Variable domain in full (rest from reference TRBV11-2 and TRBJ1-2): EAGVAQSPRYKIIEKRQSVAFWCNPISGHATLYWYQQILGQGPKLLIQFQNNGVVDDSQLPKDRFSAERLKGVDSTLKIQPAKLEDSAVYLCASSRQANYGYTFGSGTRLTVV.

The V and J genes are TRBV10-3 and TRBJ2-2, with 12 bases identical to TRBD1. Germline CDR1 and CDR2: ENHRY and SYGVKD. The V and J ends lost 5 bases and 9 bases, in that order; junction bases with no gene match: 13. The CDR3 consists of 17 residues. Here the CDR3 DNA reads TGTGCCATCAGTTCCAACCCTATCGGGACAGGGGGCCGGGAGCTGTTTTTT. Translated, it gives CAISSNPIGTGGRELFF.

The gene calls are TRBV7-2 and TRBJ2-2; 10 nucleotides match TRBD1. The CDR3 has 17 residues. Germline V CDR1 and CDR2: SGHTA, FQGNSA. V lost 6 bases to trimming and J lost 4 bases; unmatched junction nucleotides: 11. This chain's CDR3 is CASSPQGQGFGTGELFF. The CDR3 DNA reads TGTGCCAGCAGTCCGCAGGGACAGGGGTTCGGCACCGGGGAGCTGTTTTTT.

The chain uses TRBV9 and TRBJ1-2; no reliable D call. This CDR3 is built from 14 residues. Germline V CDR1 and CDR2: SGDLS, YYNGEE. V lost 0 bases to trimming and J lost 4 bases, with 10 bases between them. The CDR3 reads CASSVERAGYGYTF. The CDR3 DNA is TGTGCCAGCAGCGTAGAGAGGGCAGGCTATGGCTACACCTTC. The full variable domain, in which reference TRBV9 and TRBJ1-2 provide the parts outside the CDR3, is DSGVTQTPKHLITATGQRVTLRCSPRSGDLSVYWYQQSLDQGLQFLIQYYNGEERAKGNILERFSAQQFPDLHSELNLSSLELGDSALYFCASSVERAGYGYTFGSGTRLTVV.